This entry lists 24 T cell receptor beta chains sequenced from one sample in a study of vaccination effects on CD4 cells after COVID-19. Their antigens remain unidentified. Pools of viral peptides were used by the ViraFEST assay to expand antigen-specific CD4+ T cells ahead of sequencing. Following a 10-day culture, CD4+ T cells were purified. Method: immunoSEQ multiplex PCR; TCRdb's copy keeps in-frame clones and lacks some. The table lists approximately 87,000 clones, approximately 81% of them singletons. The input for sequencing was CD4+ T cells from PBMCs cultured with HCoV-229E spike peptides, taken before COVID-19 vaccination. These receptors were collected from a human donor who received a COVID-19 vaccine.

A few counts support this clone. As DNA, the CDR3 is TGTGCCAGGGGGAGGACGGGCCTACCGGCGGGCTACACCTTC. Protein sequence: CARGRTGLPAGYTF. The chain joins TRBV2 to TRBJ1-2, with D unclear. The length of the CDR3 is 14 residues. Looked up from germline, CDR1 is SNHLY and CDR2 is FYNNEI. Between the trimmed V and J ends, which lost 9 bases and 8 bases, there was a span of 22 bases.

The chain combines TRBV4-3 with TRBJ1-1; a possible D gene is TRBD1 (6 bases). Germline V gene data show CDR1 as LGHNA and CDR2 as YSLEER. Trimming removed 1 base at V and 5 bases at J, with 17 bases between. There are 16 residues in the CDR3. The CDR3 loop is CASSQVSGTGLTEAFF. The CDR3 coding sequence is TGCGCCAGCAGCCAAGTTAGTGGTACAGGGCTGACTGAAGCTTTCTTT.

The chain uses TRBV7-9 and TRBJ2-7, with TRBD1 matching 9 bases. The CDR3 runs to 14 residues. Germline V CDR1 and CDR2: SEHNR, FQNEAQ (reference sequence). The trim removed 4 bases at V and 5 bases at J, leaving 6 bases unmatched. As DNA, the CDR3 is TGTGCCAGCAGCTCGGGGACAGGGCACAACGAGCAGTACGTC. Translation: CASSSGTGHNEQYV.

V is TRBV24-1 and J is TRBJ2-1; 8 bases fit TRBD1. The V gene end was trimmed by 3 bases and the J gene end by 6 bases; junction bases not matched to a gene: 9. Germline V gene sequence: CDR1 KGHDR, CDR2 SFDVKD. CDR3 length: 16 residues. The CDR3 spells CATSDLQGAPINEQFF. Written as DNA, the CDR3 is TGTGCCACCAGTGATCTTCAGGGGGCGCCCATCAATGAGCAGTTCTTC.

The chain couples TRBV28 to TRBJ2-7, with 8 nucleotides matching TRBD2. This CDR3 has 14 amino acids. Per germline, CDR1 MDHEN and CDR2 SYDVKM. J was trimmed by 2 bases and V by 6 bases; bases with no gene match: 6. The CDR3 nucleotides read TGTGCCAGCAGCACCCGGCGGGGGGCCTACGAGCAGTACGTC. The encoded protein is CASSTRRGAYEQYV.

CDR3 loop: CASSFGGTYEQYV. The CDR3 DNA follows: TGTGCCAGCAGCTTTGGGGGGACCTACGAGCAGTACGTC. This chain links TRBV7-8 with TRBJ2-7; D is possibly TRBD2 (6 bases). Germline V gene sequence: CDR1 SGHVS, CDR2 FQNEAQ. Deletions cut 3 bases from V and 2 bases from J, with 8 bases between. The CDR3 runs to 13 residues.

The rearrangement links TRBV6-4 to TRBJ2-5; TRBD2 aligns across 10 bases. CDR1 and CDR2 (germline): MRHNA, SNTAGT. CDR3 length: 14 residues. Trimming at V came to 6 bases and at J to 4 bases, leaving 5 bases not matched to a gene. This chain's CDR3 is CASSPASGGETQYF. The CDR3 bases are TGTGCCAGCAGCCCCGCTAGCGGGGGAGAGACCCAGTACTTC.

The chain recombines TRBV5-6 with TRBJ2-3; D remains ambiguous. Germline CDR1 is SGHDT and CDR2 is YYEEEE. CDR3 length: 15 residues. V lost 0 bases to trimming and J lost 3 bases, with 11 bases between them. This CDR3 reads CASSLGSGRTDTQYF. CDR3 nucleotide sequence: TGTGCCAGCAGCTTGGGATCAGGAAGGACAGATACGCAGTATTTT.

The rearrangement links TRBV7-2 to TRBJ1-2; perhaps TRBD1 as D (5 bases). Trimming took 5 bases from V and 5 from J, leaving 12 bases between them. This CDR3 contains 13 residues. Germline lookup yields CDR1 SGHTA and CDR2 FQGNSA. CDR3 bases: TGTGCCAGCAGCCTCCGACAGAATTATGGCTACACCTTC. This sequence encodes CASSLRQNYGYTF.

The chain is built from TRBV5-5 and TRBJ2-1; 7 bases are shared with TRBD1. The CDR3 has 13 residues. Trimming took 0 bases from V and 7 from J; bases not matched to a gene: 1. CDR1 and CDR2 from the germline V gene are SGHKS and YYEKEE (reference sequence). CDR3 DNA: TGTGCCAGCAGCTTGGGGGGACAGAATGAGCAGTTCTTC. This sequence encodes CASSLGGQNEQFF.

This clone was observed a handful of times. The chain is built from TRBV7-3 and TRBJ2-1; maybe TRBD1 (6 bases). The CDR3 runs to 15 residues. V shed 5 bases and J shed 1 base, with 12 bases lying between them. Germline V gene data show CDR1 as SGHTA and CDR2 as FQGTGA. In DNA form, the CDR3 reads TGTGCCAGCAGCCCACGACAGGCATCCTACAATGAGCAGTTCTTC. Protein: CASSPRQASYNEQFF.

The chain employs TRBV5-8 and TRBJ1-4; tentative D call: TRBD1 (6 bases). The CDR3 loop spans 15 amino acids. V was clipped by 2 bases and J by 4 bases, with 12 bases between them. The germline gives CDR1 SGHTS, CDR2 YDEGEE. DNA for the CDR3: TGTGCCAGCAGCTTACAGGGACTGTATAATGAAAAACTGTTTTTT. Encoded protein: CASSLQGLYNEKLFF.

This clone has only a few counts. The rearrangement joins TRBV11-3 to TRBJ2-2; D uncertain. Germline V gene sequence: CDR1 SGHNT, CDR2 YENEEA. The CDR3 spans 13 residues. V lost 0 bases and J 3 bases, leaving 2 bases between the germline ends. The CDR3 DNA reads TGTGCCAGCAGCTTAGAGGACACCGGGGAGCTGTTTTTT. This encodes CASSLEDTGELFF.

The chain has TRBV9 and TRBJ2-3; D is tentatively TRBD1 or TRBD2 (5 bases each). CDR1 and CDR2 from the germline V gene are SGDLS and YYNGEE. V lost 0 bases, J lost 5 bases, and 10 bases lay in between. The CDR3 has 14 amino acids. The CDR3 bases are TGTGCCAGCAGCGTAGGAGCTGGGGGAGATACGCAGTATTTT. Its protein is CASSVGAGGDTQYF.

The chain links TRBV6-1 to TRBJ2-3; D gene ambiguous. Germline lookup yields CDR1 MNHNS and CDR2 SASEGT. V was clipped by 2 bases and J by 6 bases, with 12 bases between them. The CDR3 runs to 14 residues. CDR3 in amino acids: CASSERAYGDTQYF. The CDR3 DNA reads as TGTGCCAGCAGTGAACGTGCTTACGGGGATACGCAGTATTTT.

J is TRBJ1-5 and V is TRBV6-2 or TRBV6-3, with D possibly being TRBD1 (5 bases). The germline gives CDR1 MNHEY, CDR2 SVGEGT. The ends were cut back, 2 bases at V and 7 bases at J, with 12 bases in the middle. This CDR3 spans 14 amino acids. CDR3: CASSYGAGRQPQHF. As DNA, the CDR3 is TGTGCCAGCAGTTACGGTGCAGGGAGGCAGCCCCAGCATTTT.

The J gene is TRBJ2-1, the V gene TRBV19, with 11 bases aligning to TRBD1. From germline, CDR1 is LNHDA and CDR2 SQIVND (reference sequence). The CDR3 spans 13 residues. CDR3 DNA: TGTGCAGTTAGGGGGACAGGGGGCAATGAGCAGTTCTTC. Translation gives CAVRGTGGNEQFF.

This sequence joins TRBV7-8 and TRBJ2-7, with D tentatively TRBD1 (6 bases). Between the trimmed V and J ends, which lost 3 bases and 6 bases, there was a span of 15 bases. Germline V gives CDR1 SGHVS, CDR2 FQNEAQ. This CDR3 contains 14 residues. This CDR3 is CASSLGALAFEQYV. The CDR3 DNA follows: TGTGCCAGCAGCTTGGGGGCCCTGGCCTTCGAGCAGTACGTC.

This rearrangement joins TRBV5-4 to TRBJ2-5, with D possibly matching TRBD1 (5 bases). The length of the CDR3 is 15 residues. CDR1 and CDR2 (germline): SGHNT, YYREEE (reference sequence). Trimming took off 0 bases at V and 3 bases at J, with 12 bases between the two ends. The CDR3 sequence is CASSLAGPGKETQYF. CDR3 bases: TGTGCCAGCAGCTTGGCCGGGCCAGGGAAAGAGACCCAGTACTTC. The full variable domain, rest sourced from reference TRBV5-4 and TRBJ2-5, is ETGVTQSPTHLIKTRGQQVTLRCSSQSGHNTVSWYQQALGQGPQFIFQYYREEENGRGNFPPRFSGLQFPNYSSELNVNALELDDSALYLCASSLAGPGKETQYFGPGTRLLVL.

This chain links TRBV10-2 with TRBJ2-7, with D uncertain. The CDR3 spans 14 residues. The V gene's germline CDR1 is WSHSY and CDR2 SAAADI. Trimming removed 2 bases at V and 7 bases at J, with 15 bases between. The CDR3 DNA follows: TGCGCCAGCAGTGAGGTACTCTTAGGCGCGGAGCAGTACGTC. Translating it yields CASSEVLLGAEQYV.

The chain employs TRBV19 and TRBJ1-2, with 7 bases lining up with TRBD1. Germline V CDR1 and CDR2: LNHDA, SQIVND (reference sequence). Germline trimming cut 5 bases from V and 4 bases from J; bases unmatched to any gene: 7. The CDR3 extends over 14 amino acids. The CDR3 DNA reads TGTGCCAGTAGTCCAGGGACAGCCTCCTATGGCTACACCTTC. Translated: CASSPGTASYGYTF.

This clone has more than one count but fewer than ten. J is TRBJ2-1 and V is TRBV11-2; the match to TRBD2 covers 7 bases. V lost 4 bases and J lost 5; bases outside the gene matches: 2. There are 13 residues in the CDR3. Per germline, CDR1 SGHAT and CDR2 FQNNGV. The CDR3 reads CASSSGLNNEQFF. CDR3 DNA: TGTGCCAGCAGCTCGGGACTAAACAATGAGCAGTTCTTC.

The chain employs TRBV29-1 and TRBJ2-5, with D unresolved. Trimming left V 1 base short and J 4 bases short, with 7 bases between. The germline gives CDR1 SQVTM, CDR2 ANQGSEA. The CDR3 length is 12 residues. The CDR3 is CSVEGVGETQYF. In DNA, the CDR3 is TGCAGCGTTGAAGGGGTGGGAGAGACCCAGTACTTC.

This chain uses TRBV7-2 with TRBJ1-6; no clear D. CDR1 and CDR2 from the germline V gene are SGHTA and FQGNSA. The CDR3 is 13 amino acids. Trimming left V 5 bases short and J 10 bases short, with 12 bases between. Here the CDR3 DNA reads TGTGCCAGCAGCCCGCGTTTCGTCTCACCCCTCCACTTT. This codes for CASSPRFVSPLHF.